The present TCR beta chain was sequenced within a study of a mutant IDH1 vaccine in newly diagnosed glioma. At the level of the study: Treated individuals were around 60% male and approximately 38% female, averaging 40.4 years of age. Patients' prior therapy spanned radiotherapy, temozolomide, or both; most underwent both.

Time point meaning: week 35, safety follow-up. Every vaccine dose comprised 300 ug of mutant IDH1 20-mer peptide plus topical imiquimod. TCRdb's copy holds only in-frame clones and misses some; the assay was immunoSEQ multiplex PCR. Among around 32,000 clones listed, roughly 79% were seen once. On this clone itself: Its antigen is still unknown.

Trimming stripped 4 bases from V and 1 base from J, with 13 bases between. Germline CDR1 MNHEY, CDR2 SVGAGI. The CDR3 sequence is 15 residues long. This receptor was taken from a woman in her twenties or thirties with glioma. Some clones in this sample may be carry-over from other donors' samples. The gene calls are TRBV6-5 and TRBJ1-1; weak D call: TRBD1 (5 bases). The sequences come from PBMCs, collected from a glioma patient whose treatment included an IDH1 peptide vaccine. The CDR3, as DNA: TGTGCCAGCAGTTGGCGGGAAGGGACGAACACTGAAGCTTTCTTT. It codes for CASSWREGTNTEAFF.